These 9 T cell receptor beta chains originate from one sample sequenced in a study of blood T cell repertoires in COVID-19. Some clones are missing from TCRdb's copy, which holds only in-frame ones; the method was immunoSEQ multiplex PCR. Of 55,000 to 85,000 clones listed, more than 75% are singletons. Sequencing was performed on peripheral blood. These receptors were obtained from a woman between 65 and 79 years old with acute or convalescent COVID-19.

The chain has TRBV7-2 and TRBJ1-3, with TRBD1 identical over 8 bases. The CDR3 is made up of 14 amino acids. Germline values: CDR1 SGHTA, CDR2 FQGNSA. J lost 2 bases, V lost 3 bases, and 0 bases had no gene match. CDR3 DNA: TGTGCCAGCAGCTTGACAGGGGCTGGAAACACCATATATTTT. This sequence encodes CASSLTGAGNTIYF.

This clone appeared a few times. V gene TRBV7-2 combines with J gene TRBJ1-3; D possibly corresponds to TRBD1 (5 bases). The V gene's germline CDR1 is SGHTA and CDR2 FQGNSA. Trimming cost V 5 bases and J 3 bases, with 17 bases left between them. The length of the CDR3 is 16 residues. The CDR3 nucleotides read TGTGCCAGCAGCCGGCACCGGGGGGTTGGTGGAAACACCATATATTTT. It translates to CASSRHRGVGGNTIYF.

The table lists this clone with a few counts. The chain recombines TRBV29-1 with TRBJ1-5, with D perhaps TRBD1 (6 bases). The V gene's germline CDR1 is SQVTM and CDR2 ANQGSEA. CDR3 length: 13 residues. The V gene lost 5 bases and the J gene lost 4 bases, with 12 bases spanning the gap. Written as DNA, the CDR3 is TGCAGCGTTACCCCGGACAGTAATCAGCCCCAGCATTTT. Its protein is CSVTPDSNQPQHF.

V is TRBV4-3 and J is TRBJ1-6; D ambiguous. The CDR3 sequence is 13 residues long. Germline CDR1 is LGHNA and CDR2 is YSLEER. V was trimmed by 1 base and J by 10 bases, leaving 8 bases between them. DNA for the CDR3: TGCGCCAGCAGCCAAGTTTTCGCGTCACCCCTCCACTTT. Residues: CASSQVFASPLHF.

V usage is TRBV5-8 and J usage is TRBJ1-1; possible D gene TRBD1, 5 bases. Trimming shortened V by 0 bases and J by 3 bases, and 21 bases separated the two germline ends. This CDR3 comprises 18 residues. Germline V gives CDR1 SGHTS, CDR2 YDEGEE. This CDR3 is CASSLEAIIQGRDTEAFF. For the CDR3, the DNA is TGTGCCAGCAGCTTGGAGGCTATTATTCAGGGTAGGGACACTGAAGCTTTCTTT.

The V and J genes are TRBV13 and TRBJ2-3; 11 bases align to TRBD2. Germline V gene sequence: CDR1 PRHDT, CDR2 FYEKMQ (reference sequence). The trim removed 4 bases at V and 9 bases at J, leaving 6 bases unmatched. The CDR3 extends over 14 amino acids. CDR3 DNA sequence: TGTGCCAGCAGCTCGGGGACTAGCGGAGACACGCAGTATTTT. Residues: CASSSGTSGDTQYF. The full variable domain, rest sourced from reference TRBV13 and TRBJ2-3, is AAGVIQSPRHLIKEKRETATLKCYPIPRHDTVYWYQQGPGQDPQFLISFYEKMQSDKGSIPDRFSAQQFSDYHSELNMSSLELGDSALYFCASSSGTSGDTQYFGPGTRLTVL.

The V and J genes are TRBV3-1 (or the pseudogene TRBV3-2) and TRBJ2-7, with a tentative D call TRBD2 (5 bases). CDR3 size: 17 residues. V shed 2 bases and J shed 6 bases, with 23 bases lying between them. CDR1 and CDR2 from the germline V gene are LGHDT and YNNKEL (reference sequence). CDR3 nucleotides: TGTGCCAGCAGCCAACGGAACGGACTGTTTAGATTTGGCGAGCAGTACTTC. It yields the protein CASSQRNGLFRFGEQYF.

This clone has a handful of counts. The chain's CDR3 is CASNNRGPGNTIYF. The CDR3 DNA reads TGTGCCAGTAATAACAGGGGCCCTGGAAACACCATATATTTT. V and J are TRBV19 and TRBJ1-3, with 7 bases aligning to TRBD1. The germline V gene has CDR1 LNHDA and CDR2 SQIVND (reference sequence). V trimming: 7 bases; J trimming: 2 bases; junction bases outside the gene matches: 5. The CDR3 is 14 residues long.

V and J are TRBV19 and TRBJ1-1, with 8 nucleotides matching TRBD1. Losses at the gene ends were 9 bases for V and 6 bases for J; bases not matched to a gene: 9. CDR3 length: 13 residues. Germline V gene data show CDR1 as LNHDA and CDR2 as SQIVND (reference sequence). In DNA form, the CDR3 reads TGTGCCAGCGGGACAGGCACAGCCTCTGAAGCTTTCTTT. It yields the protein CASGTGTASEAFF.